Sequencing of this T cell receptor (beta chain) was carried out in a study of CXCR3-negative and CXCR3-positive naive CD8 T cells. Study-wide results and caveats: CXCR3-positive naive cells carried more hydrophobic TRB CDR3s than CXCR3-negative naive cells did.

As to this clonotype: What it recognizes is unknown.

This CDR3 spans 14 amino acids. The germline V gene encodes CDR1 SGHVS and CDR2 FNYEAQ. UMI-tagged TRB cDNA libraries were built via 5' RACE. TCRdb reprocessed the 5' RACE reads and reports one entry per CDR3 protein, with no DNA. The listing contains 90,000 to 100,000 distinct CDR3 sequences. Sequences were obtained from naive CXCR3+ CD8+ T cells from blood. Noted subset: CD45RO-CCR7+CD27+CD95- naive CD8+ T cells expressing CXCR3 (TNR3+). The TCR comes from a human donor in good health. Some clones in this sample may be carry-over from other donors' samples. The chain uses TRBV7-6 and TRBJ1-2; absent DNA, TCRdb's TRBD1 call cannot be checked. The CDR3 spells CASSPSGTGAGYTF.